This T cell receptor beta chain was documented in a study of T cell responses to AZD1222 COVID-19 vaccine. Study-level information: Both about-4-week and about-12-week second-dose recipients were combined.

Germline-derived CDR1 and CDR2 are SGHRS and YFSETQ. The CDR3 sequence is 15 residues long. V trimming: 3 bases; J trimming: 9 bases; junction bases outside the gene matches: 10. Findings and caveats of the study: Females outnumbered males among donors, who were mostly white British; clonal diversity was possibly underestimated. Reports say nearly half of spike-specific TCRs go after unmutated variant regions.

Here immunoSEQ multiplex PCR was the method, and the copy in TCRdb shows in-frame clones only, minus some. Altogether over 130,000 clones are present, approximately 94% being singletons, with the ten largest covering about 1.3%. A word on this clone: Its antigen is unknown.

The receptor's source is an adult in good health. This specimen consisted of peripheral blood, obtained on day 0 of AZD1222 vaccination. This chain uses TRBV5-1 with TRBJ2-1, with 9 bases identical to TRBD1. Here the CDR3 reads CASSSPGQGISEQFF. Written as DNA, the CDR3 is TGCGCCAGCAGCTCACCGGGACAGGGAATCAGTGAGCAGTTCTTC. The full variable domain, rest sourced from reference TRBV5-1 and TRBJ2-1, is KAGVTQTPRYLIKTRGQQVTLSCSPISGHRSVSWYQQTPGQGLQFLFEYFSETQRNKGNFPGRFSGRQFSNSRSEMNVSTLELGDSALYLCASSSPGQGISEQFFGPGTRLTVL.